What follows are 18 T cell receptor beta chains derived from one specimen sequenced in a study of blood T cell repertoires in COVID-19 (dated by TCRdb to about 2020). The library relied on the immunoSEQ multiplex PCR assay. The table was pulled from immuneACCESS by TCRdb, which kept in-frame rearrangements only. Such tables lose some clones; where checked, under half of the loss comes from unresolved V genes, and the rest has no known cause. The sample table lists 150,000 to 190,000 clones, roughly nine tenths of them with a count of one. The top ten constitute approximately 15% of the sample. The sample was peripheral blood. These receptors originate from a woman aged 40-49 years with acute or convalescent COVID-19.

The chain joins TRBV21-1 to TRBJ1-1; the table's TRBD1 call for D was not verified on the DNA. TRBV21-1 corresponds to a pseudogene. CDR3 length equals 16 residues. The CDR3 DNA is TGTGCCAGCCATAGGGACAGGGTAAGGGCCGAAGCCAAAGCTTTCTTT. Protein product: CASHRDRVRAEAKAFF.

The chain has TRBV28 and TRBJ2-7; 12 bases are shared with TRBD2. The V and J ends lost 5 bases and 5 bases, in that order; junction bases with no gene match: 7. Per germline, CDR1 MDHEN and CDR2 SYDVKM. This CDR3 comprises 15 residues. CDR3 DNA: TGTGCCAGCAGTCTGCTAGCGGGGGGGCAGCACGAGCAGTACTTC. It yields the protein CASSLLAGGQHEQYF. Looking up the rest from reference TRBV28 and TRBJ2-7 gives the full variable domain: DVKVTQSSRYLVKRTGEKVFLECVQDMDHENMFWYRQDPGLGLRLIYFSYDVKMKEKGDIPEGYSVSREKKERFSLILESASTNQTSMYLCASSLLAGGQHEQYFGPGTRLTVT.

This chain links TRBV6-5 with TRBJ2-3; a weak D match, TRBD2 (6 bases). V was shortened by 6 bases and J by 0 bases, with 7 bases between the two germline ends. The CDR3 has 13 residues. The germline CDR1 and CDR2 sequences are MNHEY and SVGAGI. The CDR3 nucleotides are TGTGCCAGCAGCAGCGGGAGCACAGATACGCAGTATTTT. This sequence encodes CASSSGSTDTQYF.

The chain employs TRBV15 and TRBJ2-1, with 9 bases fitting TRBD2. J gave up 4 bases and V 4 bases, and 5 bases lay outside the gene matches. Germline CDR1 and CDR2: LNHNV and YYDKDF (reference sequence). CDR3 length equals 15 residues. The CDR3, as DNA: TGTGCCACCAGCAAGGAGCGGGGGGCATACAATGAGCAGTTCTTC. Translating gives CATSKERGAYNEQFF.

The chain links TRBV4-2 to TRBJ2-1; the match to TRBD2 covers 8 bases. Losses at the gene ends were 4 bases for V and 7 bases for J; bases not matched to a gene: 9. Germline CDR1 is LGHNA and CDR2 is YNFKEQ. The CDR3 consists of 15 residues. CDR3 in DNA: TGTGCCAGCAGCCGATCAGCGGGAGCGGGGAATGAGCAGTTCTTC. It yields the protein CASSRSAGAGNEQFF.

This clone was recorded once. This chain links TRBV10-3 with TRBJ1-1; D is undetermined. V was shortened by 0 bases and J by 1 base, with 12 bases between the two germline ends. The germline gives CDR1 ENHRY, CDR2 SYGVKD. This CDR3 contains 16 residues. CDR3 sequence: CAISESIRGRNTEAFF. The CDR3 DNA reads as TGTGCCATCAGTGAGTCGATTAGAGGGAGGAACACTGAAGCTTTCTTT.

The chain joins TRBV7-6 to TRBJ2-5, with 8 positions matching TRBD2. This CDR3 is built from 18 residues. V was pared by 1 base and J by 5 bases, with 15 bases of the junction left unmatched. The germline V gene encodes CDR1 SGHVS and CDR2 FNYEAQ. This CDR3 is CASSLVLRGGRGRETQYF. Here the CDR3 DNA reads TGTGCCAGCAGCTTAGTCCTTCGGGGGGGCAGGGGTCGTGAGACCCAGTACTTC.

The gene calls are TRBV19 and TRBJ2-6; 7 nucleotides line up with TRBD1. The CDR3 length is 17 residues. With 5 bases clipped from V and 4 bases from J, the junction kept 11 bases outside the gene matches. CDR1 is LNHDA and CDR2 is SQIVND in the germline V gene (reference sequence). The CDR3: CASSEWTGFGGANVLTF. The DNA of the CDR3 is TGTGCCAGTAGTGAGTGGACAGGCTTCGGAGGGGCCAACGTCCTGACTTTC.

The V gene is TRBV21-1, the J gene TRBJ2-3; no DNA check was done on the table's D call, TRBD2. TRBV21-1 is recorded as a pseudogene. CDR3 length: 16 amino acids. The DNA of the CDR3 is TGTGCCAGCAGCAAGGATTTAGCGGGGAGCACGGATACGCAGTATTTT. The encoded protein is CASSKDLAGSTDTQYF.

In nucleotides, the CDR3 is TGTGCCAGCAGTATCCCGGGACAGGTACCTAATTCACCCCTCCACTTT. It encodes CASSIPGQVPNSPLHF. V and J are TRBV27 and TRBJ1-6, with 8 bases that match TRBD1. Germline V lookup: CDR1 MNHEY, CDR2 SMNVEV (reference sequence). The CDR3 contains 16 residues. The J segment lost 6 bases and the V segment lost 5 bases, leaving 9 bases of the junction unmatched.

This clone was recorded once. This rearrangement joins TRBV7-2 to TRBJ2-1, with D perhaps TRBD1 (5 bases). The ends were cut back, 2 bases at V and 8 bases at J, with 16 bases in the middle. The V gene's germline CDR1 is SGHTA and CDR2 FQGNSA. The length of the CDR3 is 15 residues. Written as DNA, the CDR3 is TGTGCCAGCAGCTTATTTTTTGGGGCCTGGGATGAGCAGTTCTTC. Translation: CASSLFFGAWDEQFF.

This sequence joins TRBV6-5 and TRBJ1-5, with D perhaps matching TRBD1 (6 bases). There are 15 residues in the CDR3. V dropped 7 bases and J dropped 4 bases, with 17 bases sitting between them. From germline, CDR1 is MNHEY and CDR2 SVGAGI. In DNA form, the CDR3 reads TGTGCCAGCAACCTACTCAAGGGGGAAAATCAGCCCCAGCATTTT. Protein product: CASNLLKGENQPQHF.

The J gene is TRBJ2-5, the V gene TRBV5-1; no definite D call. Trimming shortened V by 4 bases and J by 5 bases, and 9 bases separated the two germline ends. The germline V gene encodes CDR1 SGHRS and CDR2 YFSETQ. The CDR3 totals 12 residues. The DNA for the CDR3 is TGCGCCAGCAGCGCTTTGGAGGAGACCCAGTACTTC. This sequence encodes CASSALEETQYF.

This chain links TRBV6-5 with TRBJ2-7; 12 nucleotides align to TRBD1. The CDR3 is 16 residues long. Germline values: CDR1 MNHEY, CDR2 SVGAGI. The junction had 6 bases not matched to a gene; V was cut back by 0 bases and J by 6 bases. DNA for the CDR3: TGTGCCAGCAGTTACTCGATGGGACAGGGGGCGTTCGAGCAGTACTTC. Residues: CASSYSMGQGAFEQYF.

This chain connects TRBV3-1 (or the pseudogene TRBV3-2) to TRBJ2-7; 9 positions agree with TRBD2. The CDR3 contains 14 residues. V gave up 1 base and J gave up 7 bases; unmatched junction bases: 5. CDR1 and CDR2 (germline): LGHDT, YNNKEL (reference sequence). The DNA of the CDR3 is TGTGCCAGCAGCCAAGCTCGCCTAGCGGGAGAGCAGTACTTC. Its protein is CASSQARLAGEQYF.

The J gene is TRBJ2-2, the V gene TRBV28, with 9 positions matching TRBD1. Germline CDR1 reads MDHEN; CDR2 reads SYDVKM. The CDR3 contains 17 residues. After removal of 7 bases from V and 4 bases from J, the junction contained 13 bases not matched to a gene. CDR3 DNA: TGTGCCAGCATCTCGGGGGCGGGACAGGGTCTCACCGGGGAGCTGTTTTTT. This encodes CASISGAGQGLTGELFF.

The chain uses TRBV10-3 and TRBJ2-1, with 8 bases aligning to TRBD1. Trimming cost V 7 bases and J 6 bases; bases outside gene matches: 11. The CDR3 contains 15 residues. From germline, CDR1 is ENHRY and CDR2 SYGVKD. In DNA, the CDR3 is TGTGCCATCACCCTAGGACAGGGTGCAGTCAATGAGCAGTTCTTC. Amino acids: CAITLGQGAVNEQFF.

The chain employs TRBV6-6 and TRBJ2-1, with 14 bases lining up with TRBD2. CDR1 and CDR2 (germline): MNHNY, SVGAGI (reference sequence). V trimming: 5 bases; J trimming: 12 bases; junction bases outside the gene matches: 3. CDR3 length equals 13 residues. Here the CDR3 DNA reads TGTGCCAGCAGTAGCGGACTAGCGGGGGGGCAGTTCTTC. Translating gives CASSSGLAGGQFF.